A selection of T cell receptor beta chains follows, all from one sample in a study of blood T cell repertoires in COVID-19. TCRdb's copy holds only in-frame clones and misses some; the assay was immunoSEQ multiplex PCR. The sample lists roughly 410,000 clones, around 92% occurring once. Sequencing was carried out using peripheral blood. The source is a man aged 35-49 years with acute or convalescent COVID-19. Each CDR3 is given with its conserved first and last residue. D genes are given only for firm matches. Not all rows give a size; the values are once, few, many and, for expanded clones, a class.

clone_size: NA
d_call: TRBD2
j_call: TRBJ2-1
v_call: TRBV7-3
cdr3_aa: CASSFAGLAGFGEQFF
cdr3_nt: TGTGCCAGCAGCTTTGCGGGACTAGCGGGATTTGGCGAGCAGTTCTTC

clone_size: NA
d_call: NA
j_call: TRBJ2-7
v_call: TRBV18
cdr3_aa: CASSPPGDPYEQYF
cdr3_nt: TGTGCCAGCTCACCGCCAGGGGACCCCTACGAGCAGTACTTC

clone_size: NA
d_call: TRBD1
j_call: TRBJ1-2
v_call: TRBV5-8
cdr3_aa: CASSLGPSGQLYGYTF
cdr3_nt: TGTGCCAGCAGCTTGGGGCCATCGGGACAGTTGTATGGCTACACCTTC

clone_size: NA
d_call: TRBD2
j_call: TRBJ2-7
v_call: TRBV7-2
cdr3_aa: CASSLIARGFYEQYF
cdr3_nt: TGTGCCAGCAGCTTAATAGCGCGGGGGTTCTACGAGCAGTACTTC

clone_size: NA
d_call: TRBD1
j_call: TRBJ1-2
v_call: TRBV3-1/TRBV3-2
cdr3_aa: CASSQDWAGGNYGYTF
cdr3_nt: TGTGCCAGCAGCCAAGATTGGGCAGGGGGCAACTATGGCTACACCTTC

clone_size: NA
d_call: NA
j_call: TRBJ2-7
v_call: TRBV18
cdr3_aa: CASSSTGTREQYF
cdr3_nt: TGTGCCAGCTCATCTACCGGGACACGCGAGCAGTACTTC

clone_size: NA
d_call: NA
j_call: TRBJ1-1
v_call: TRBV28
cdr3_aa: CASRKWSRRNTEAFF
cdr3_nt: TGTGCCAGCCGTAAATGGAGCAGAAGGAACACTGAAGCTTTCTTT

clone_size: few
d_call: NA
j_call: TRBJ1-6
v_call: TRBV7-3
cdr3_aa: CASSSASSYNSPLHF
cdr3_nt: TGTGCCAGCAGTTCCGCCAGCTCCTATAATTCACCCCTCCACTTT

clone_size: NA
d_call: NA
j_call: TRBJ1-1
v_call: TRBV7-9
cdr3_aa: CASSWYRAGNTEAFF
cdr3_nt: TGTGCCAGCAGCTGGTACAGGGCCGGAAACACTGAAGCTTTCTTT

clone_size: NA
d_call: NA
j_call: TRBJ1-1
v_call: TRBV11-2
cdr3_aa: CASSFFPETNTEAFF
cdr3_nt: TGTGCCAGCAGCTTCTTCCCCGAAACTAACACTGAAGCTTTCTTT

clone_size: NA
d_call: NA
j_call: TRBJ1-1
v_call: TRBV6-6
cdr3_aa: CASSYSRVGTEAFF
cdr3_nt: TGTGCCAGCAGTTACTCGCGGGTTGGCACTGAAGCTTTCTTT

clone_size: few
d_call: TRBD2
j_call: TRBJ2-1
v_call: TRBV5-1
cdr3_aa: CASRGLAHRGNEQFF
cdr3_nt: TGCGCCAGCAGAGGACTAGCGCATCGAGGGAATGAGCAGTTCTTC